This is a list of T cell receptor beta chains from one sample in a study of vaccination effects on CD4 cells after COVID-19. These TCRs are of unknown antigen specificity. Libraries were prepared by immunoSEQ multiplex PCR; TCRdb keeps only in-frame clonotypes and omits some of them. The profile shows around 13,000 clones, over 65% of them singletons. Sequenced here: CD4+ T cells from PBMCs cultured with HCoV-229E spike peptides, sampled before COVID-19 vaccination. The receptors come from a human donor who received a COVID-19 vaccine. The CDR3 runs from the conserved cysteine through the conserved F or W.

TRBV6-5	CASGGQNYGYTF
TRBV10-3	CAIRPSNNEQFF
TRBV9	CASSPQDGLNTEAFF
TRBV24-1	CATSDPGQGPDTGELFF
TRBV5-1	CASSRAIGSQETQYF
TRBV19	CASSMGEGFTEAFF
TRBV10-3	CAISELRENTEAFF
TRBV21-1	CASSTVRQRNYGYTF
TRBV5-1	CASSLNPLNRGDTQYF
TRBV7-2	CASSPAGLFYEQYF
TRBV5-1	CASSPTGWQTANYGYTF
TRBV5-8	CASSPRLGTGHQPQHF
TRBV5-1	CASSAPGGARLQETQYF
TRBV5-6	CASSLGSGQRPYEQYF
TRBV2	CASTLGQSTNEKLFF
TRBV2	CASSVQGRDQPQHF
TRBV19	CASSILAATRGTGELFF
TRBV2	CASSEGLAGTGELFF
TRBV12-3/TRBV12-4	CASSDRGTEAFF
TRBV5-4	CASSGWTGDYGYTF
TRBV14	CASSQRQKGEAFF
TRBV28	CASTYGGSSGANVLTF
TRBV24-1	CATSEGTYEQYF
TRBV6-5	CASSYNSGKSTDTQYF
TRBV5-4	CASSFRGNTIYF
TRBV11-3	CASSSGGNTGELFF
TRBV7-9	CASSLGDRGSQETQYF
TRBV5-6	CASSFRRIAGAETQYF
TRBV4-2	CASSPGQGDYEQYF
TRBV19	CASALAGIETQYF
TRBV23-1	CASSQRTGVSYGYTF
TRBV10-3	CAISAPTGVDVTSSGNTIYF
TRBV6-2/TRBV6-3	CASSYGGGTSSYEQYF
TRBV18	CASSPEGFDSPLHF
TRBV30	CAWSVSLGQSIEAFF
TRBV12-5	CASGELQGIGYTF
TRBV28	CASSPSYVWYEQYF
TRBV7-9	CASSPRQGTSEKLFF
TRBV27	CASSLSWRDTDTQYF
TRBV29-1	CSVQKSTDTQYF
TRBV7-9	CASSLGLAGGLQETQYF
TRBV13	CASSPLVGQGANTEAFF